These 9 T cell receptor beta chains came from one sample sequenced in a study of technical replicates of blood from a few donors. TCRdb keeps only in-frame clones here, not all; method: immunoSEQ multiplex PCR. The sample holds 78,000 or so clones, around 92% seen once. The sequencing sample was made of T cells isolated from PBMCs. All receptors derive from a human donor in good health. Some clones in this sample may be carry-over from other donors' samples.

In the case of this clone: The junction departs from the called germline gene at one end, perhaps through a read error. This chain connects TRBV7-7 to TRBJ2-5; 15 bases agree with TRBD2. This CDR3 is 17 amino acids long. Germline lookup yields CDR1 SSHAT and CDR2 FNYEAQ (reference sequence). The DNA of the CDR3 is TGTGCTAGCAGCTTTGGGGGACTAGCGGGGGGCCAAGAGACCCAGTACTTC. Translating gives CASSFGGLAGGQETQYF.

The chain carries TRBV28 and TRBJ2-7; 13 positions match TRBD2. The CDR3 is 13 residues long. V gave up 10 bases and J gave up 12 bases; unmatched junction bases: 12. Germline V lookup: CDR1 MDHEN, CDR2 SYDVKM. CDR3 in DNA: TGTGCCACAGGGACTAGCGGGGAAGCGGGTCCGTACTTC. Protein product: CATGTSGEAGPYF.

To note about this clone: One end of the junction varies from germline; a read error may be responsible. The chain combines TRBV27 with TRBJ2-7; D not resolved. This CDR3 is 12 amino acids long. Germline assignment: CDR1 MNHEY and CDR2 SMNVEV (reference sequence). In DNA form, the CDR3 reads TGTGCCAGCAATTTAGGTCAGGTCGAGCAGTACTTC. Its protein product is CASNLGQVEQYF.

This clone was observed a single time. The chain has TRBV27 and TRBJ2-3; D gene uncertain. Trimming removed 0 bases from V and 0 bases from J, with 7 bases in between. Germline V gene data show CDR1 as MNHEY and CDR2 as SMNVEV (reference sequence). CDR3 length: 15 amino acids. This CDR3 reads CASSLSPRSTDTQYF. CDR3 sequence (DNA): TGTGCCAGCAGTTTATCTCCCCGTAGCACAGATACGCAGTATTTT.

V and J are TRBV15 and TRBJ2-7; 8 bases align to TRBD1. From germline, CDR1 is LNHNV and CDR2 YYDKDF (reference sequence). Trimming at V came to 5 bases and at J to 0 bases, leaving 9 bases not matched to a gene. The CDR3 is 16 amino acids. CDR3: CATSSARGPSSYEQYF. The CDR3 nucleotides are TGTGCCACCAGCTCTGCCAGGGGGCCGAGCTCCTACGAGCAGTACTTC. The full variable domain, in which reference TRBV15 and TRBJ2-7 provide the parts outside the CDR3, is DAMVIQNPRYQVTQFGKPVTLSCSQTLNHNVMYWYQQKSSQAPKLLFHYYDKDFNNEADTPDNFQSRRPNTSFCFLDIRSPGLGDTAMYLCATSSARGPSSYEQYFGPGTRLTVT.

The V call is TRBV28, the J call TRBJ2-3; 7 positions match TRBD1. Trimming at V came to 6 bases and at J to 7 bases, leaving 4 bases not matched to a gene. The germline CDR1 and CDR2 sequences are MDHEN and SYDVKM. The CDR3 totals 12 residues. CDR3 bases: TGTGCCAGCAGGACAGGGTCGTATACGCAGTATTTT. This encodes CASRTGSYTQYF.

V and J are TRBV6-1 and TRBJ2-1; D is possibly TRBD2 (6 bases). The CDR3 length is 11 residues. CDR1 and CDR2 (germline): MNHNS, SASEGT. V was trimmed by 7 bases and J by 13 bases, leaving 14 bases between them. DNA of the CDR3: TGTGCCAGCATATCCGGACTATACCAGTTCTTC. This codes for CASISGLYQFF.

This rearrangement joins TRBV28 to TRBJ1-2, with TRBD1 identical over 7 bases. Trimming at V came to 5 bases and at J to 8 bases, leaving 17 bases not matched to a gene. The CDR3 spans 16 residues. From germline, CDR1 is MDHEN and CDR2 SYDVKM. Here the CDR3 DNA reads TGTGCCAGCAGTGAGATGGACAGGTTTGGTATTACAGGCTACACCTTC. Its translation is CASSEMDRFGITGYTF.

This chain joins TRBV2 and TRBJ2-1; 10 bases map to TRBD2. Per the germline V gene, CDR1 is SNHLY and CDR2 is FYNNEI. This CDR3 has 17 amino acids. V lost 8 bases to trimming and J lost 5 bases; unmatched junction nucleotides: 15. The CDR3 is CASQKTVGLAENNEQFF. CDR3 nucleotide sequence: TGTGCCAGCCAAAAAACCGTAGGACTAGCGGAGAACAATGAGCAGTTCTTC.